This T cell receptor (beta chain) was retrieved from a study of PD-L1 blockade in urothelial cancer. Overall study context: Patients went on atezolizumab in about 2014, receiving 1,200 mg intravenously every 3 weeks.

This clone was counted between two and nine times. Documented time point: pretreatment peripheral blood. CDR1 SGDLS and CDR2 YYNGEE come from the germline V gene. The CDR3 runs to 13 residues. V lost 0 bases to trimming and J lost 2 bases, with 5 bases between them. Spiked synthetic TCR analogs estimated absolute template abundance per PCR. Using immunoSEQ multiplex PCR, the repertoire was profiled, and TCRdb retains in-frame clones only, with some absent. Of under 60,000 clones listed, around 80% are singletons. The rearrangement joins TRBV9 to TRBJ1-1; D not certain. The TCR was taken from a man between 65 and 85 years old with urothelial cancer. The specimen was PBMCs, collected around atezolizumab (anti-PD-L1) treatment. The CDR3 sequence: CASSVGHNTEAFF. The CDR3, as DNA: TGTGCCAGCAGCGTAGGACATAACACTGAAGCTTTCTTT.